This T cell receptor beta chain was captured in a study of shared clonotypes between healthy human individuals. Findings of the study overall: The study generally estimated greater richness for naive than memory subsets. A reduction in generation probabilities was seen for non-shared clonotypes relative to those shared by all four donors.

Naive CD8 cells lacked CD45RO, underwent positive selection for CCR7 and left out terminally differentiated effector memory CD45RA+ cells. The V gene's germline CDR1 is SGHDT and CDR2 YYEEEE. The CDR3 is made up of 16 amino acids. J was trimmed by 3 bases and V by 4 bases; bases with no gene match: 6. In regard to this clone: Antigen specificity is unknown.

Genomic DNA (from each subset) was split evenly across several immunoSEQ plates. Study processing details: Filtering differed, since immunoSEQ gave only junction sequences and no quality scores. TCRdb's copy holds only in-frame clones and misses some; the assay was immunoSEQ multiplex PCR. That table is the source of V, J and clone size, and D and trimming were worked out from the DNA. The sample records about 2.2 million clones, approximately 92% being singletons. Sequencing was carried out using naive CD8+ T cells from PBMCs. The rearrangement links TRBV5-6 to TRBJ2-1; 11 bases are shared with TRBD2. The receptor was derived from a man between 18 and 29 years old in good health. Some clones in this sample may be carry-over from other donors' samples. The CDR3 DNA is TGTGCCAGCAGCGTTGGGACTAGCGGATTCTACAATGAGCAGTTCTTC. Encoded protein: CASSVGTSGFYNEQFF.